What follows is one T cell receptor beta chain and its context. Its antigen remains unknown. The data derive from a study of cytomegalovirus exposure and HLA in healthy donors. Study-level findings and limits: Being indistinguishable, some V segments were excluded, TRBV6-2 and TRBV6-3 among them.

The CDR3 runs 16 residues. The trim removed 1 base at V and 4 bases at J, leaving 7 bases unmatched. CDR1 is SGDLS, CDR2 YYNGEE, per germline. Use of 60 Vbeta and 13 Jbeta primers characterized the PCR. Clones were sequenced by immunoSEQ multiplex PCR, and TCRdb holds only the in-frame ones, with some missing. The sample has approximately 190,000 clones. The receptor's source is a man in his thirties or forties in good health and CMV-seronegative. V gene TRBV9 combines with J gene TRBJ2-3, with TRBD2 matching over 9 bases. The sequenced material came from PBMCs. As DNA, the CDR3 is TGTGCCAGCAGCGTATCTAGCGGGGACCTGGCAGATACGCAGTATTTT. Amino acids: CASSVSSGDLADTQYF.